The 20 T cell receptor beta chains listed next were all sequenced from one sample in a study of breast tumors, draining lymph nodes, adjacent tissues. Samples came from axillary lymph nodes draining the breast cancer. One entry per CDR3 protein, called by TCRdb with MiXCR from the multiplex PCR reads. There are some 170,000 distinct CDR3 sequences in the sample; 25% to 40% occur only once, and around 4% lies in the top ten. The sample consisted of axillary lymph node tissue. The receptors originated from a female donor with breast cancer. Some clones in this sample may be carry-over from other donors' samples.

This clonotype was counted many times. This chain connects TRBV19 to TRBJ1-5; D is perhaps TRBD1 (5 bases). CDR3 length: 16 residues. Between the trimmed V and J ends, which lost 7 bases and 1 base, there was a span of 17 bases. From germline, CDR1 is LNHDA and CDR2 SQIVND (reference sequence). Here the CDR3 DNA reads TGTGCCAGTAATTCCCCCGGGCCAGGGAGCAATCAGCCCCAGCATTTT. Residues: CASNSPGPGSNQPQHF. Complete variable domain (other parts from reference TRBV19 and TRBJ1-5): DGGITQSPKYLFRKEGQNVTLSCEQNLNHDAMYWYRQDPGQGLRLIYYSQIVNDFQKGDIAEGYSVSREKKESFPLTVTSAQKNPTAFYLCASNSPGPGSNQPQHFGDGTRLSIL.

V and J are TRBV7-9 and TRBJ2-3, with 11 bases identical to TRBD2. The ends lost 5 bases at V and 11 bases at J; junction bases unmatched: 12. Germline CDR1 and CDR2: SEHNR and FQNEAQ (reference sequence). There are 15 residues in the CDR3. DNA of the CDR3: TGTGCCAGCAGCGTCACCAGACTAGCGGGACCAGAGCAGTATTTT. Translated: CASSVTRLAGPEQYF.

The rearrangement links TRBV6-1 to TRBJ2-1, with TRBD1 as a possible D gene (6 bases). The germline V gene has CDR1 MNHNS and CDR2 SASEGT. V lost 7 bases and J lost 4, with 14 bases in between. The CDR3 length is 14 residues. The DNA of the CDR3 is TGTGCCAGCACCCCAGGGGACCTTTACAATGAGCAGTTCTTC. Its protein is CASTPGDLYNEQFF.

The gene calls are TRBV6-5 and TRBJ1-5; 9 bases agree with TRBD1. Trimming took 7 bases from V and 11 from J; bases not matched to a gene: 12. The germline V gene encodes CDR1 MNHEY and CDR2 SVGAGI. The CDR3 runs 14 residues. CDR3 nucleotides: TGTGCCAGCAACGAAAGGGACAGGGTTGAGACCCAGCATTTT. Its protein is CASNERDRVETQHF.

This clonotype appeared a few times. This rearrangement joins TRBV6-1 to TRBJ2-6, with TRBD1 as a possible D gene (5 bases). Germline V gene lookup returns CDR1 MNHNS and CDR2 SASEGT. The CDR3 is 14 amino acids. V lost 5 bases and J 13 bases, leaving 18 bases between the germline ends. The CDR3 DNA is TGTGCCAGCAGTCAATTGTCAGGGTCTTTTGTCCTGACTTTC. Amino acids: CASSQLSGSFVLTF.

With respect to this clonotype: A much bigger clone sits one base away, suggesting this may be a read error. V usage is TRBV28 and J usage is TRBJ1-2, with 7 bases that match TRBD1. Losses at the gene ends were 5 bases for V and 6 bases for J; bases not matched to a gene: 12. Germline loops: CDR1 MDHEN, CDR2 SYDVKM. CDR3 size: 15 residues. CDR3 protein: CASSVGVLQGNGYTF. DNA for the CDR3: TGTGCCAGCAGTGTAGGGGTCCTACAGGGGAATGGCTACACCTTC.

This clonotype came up many times. J is TRBJ2-7 and V is TRBV7-9; TRBD1 matches at 9 bases. CDR3 size: 14 residues. Germline V lookup: CDR1 SEHNR, CDR2 FQNEAQ (reference sequence). With V trimmed by 4 bases and J by 7 bases, 8 bases remained unmatched. This CDR3 is CASSSYRGRVEQYF. The CDR3 DNA is TGTGCCAGCAGCTCGTACAGGGGGCGGGTTGAGCAGTACTTC.

A few counts support this clonotype. The CDR3 DNA sequence: TGTGCCAGCAGTTTCCAAACTCAAGAGACCCAGTACTTC. The encoded protein is CASSFQTQETQYF. The chain uses TRBV28 and TRBJ2-5; no clear D. This CDR3 region has 13 residues. V was trimmed by 3 bases and J by 2 bases, leaving 7 bases between them. Germline-derived CDR1 and CDR2 are MDHEN and SYDVKM.

The chain uses TRBV5-6 and TRBJ1-5, with TRBD1 matching over 9 bases. CDR3 size: 15 residues. The germline V gene has CDR1 SGHDT and CDR2 YYEEEE. The ends lost 5 bases at V and 3 bases at J; junction bases unmatched: 6. The CDR3 loop is CASRRQGVPNQPQHF. CDR3 coding DNA: TGTGCCAGCAGGAGACAGGGGGTCCCCAATCAGCCCCAGCATTTT.

V usage is TRBV12-3 or TRBV12-4 and J usage is TRBJ2-7, with a possible D match to TRBD1 (5 bases). The length of the CDR3 is 13 residues. V was shortened by 5 bases and J by 4 bases, with 12 bases between the two germline ends. The DNA of the CDR3 is TGTGCCAGCAGTCCGGACACCGAATACGAGCAGTACTTC. It translates to CASSPDTEYEQYF.

Remarks on this clonotype: This may arise from a read error, as a much more abundant clone is one base away. The chain links TRBV9 to TRBJ2-1; 9 bases map to TRBD1. The CDR3 has 15 amino acids. Germline lookup yields CDR1 SGDLS and CDR2 YYNGEE. The DNA for the CDR3 is TGTGCCAGCAGCGTAGGGGACAGGGTCATAAATGAGCCGTTCTTC. It is translated as CASSVGDRVINEPFF.

With regard to this clonotype: Germline and junction disagree at one end, which may indicate a read error. V and J are TRBV7-7 and TRBJ1-3; TRBD1 matches at 8 bases. This CDR3 contains 15 residues. Per germline, CDR1 SSHAT and CDR2 FNYEAQ (reference sequence). The CDR3 is CASSLGRGPGNTIYF. As DNA, the CDR3 is TGTGCTAGCAGCTTGGGCAGGGGGCCCGGAAACACCATATATTTT.

Many counts were recorded for this clonotype. The chain carries TRBV19 and TRBJ2-2, with TRBD1 matching 8 bases. V lost 5 bases and J lost 4; bases outside the gene matches: 9. Germline CDR1 reads LNHDA; CDR2 reads SQIVND (reference sequence). The CDR3 consists of 16 residues. The CDR3 DNA reads as TGTGCCAGTAGTCCAACTGCAGGGGGCGGCACCGGGGAGCTGTTTTTT. Translated, it gives CASSPTAGGGTGELFF.

This clonotype was counted at least ten times. The chain links TRBV20-1 to TRBJ2-5, with no clear D. The CDR3 length is 14 residues. Germline CDR1 is DFQATT and CDR2 is SNEGSKA (reference sequence). Between the trimmed V and J ends, which lost 6 bases and 4 bases, there was a span of 18 bases. CDR3 in DNA: TGCAGTGCAGGCAGTTTTGAATTCGGAGAGACCCAGTACTTC. This codes for CSAGSFEFGETQYF.

The V call is TRBV2, the J call TRBJ2-6; D ambiguous. This CDR3 contains 15 residues. CDR1 and CDR2 (germline): SNHLY, FYNNEI. Trimming removed 8 bases from V and 2 bases from J, with 13 bases in between. CDR3 DNA sequence: TGTGCCAGCTGTCCCTCCCGGGCTGGGGCCAACGTCCTGACTTTC. Protein sequence: CASCPSRAGANVLTF.

This clonotype has at least ten counts. The rearrangement links TRBV30 to TRBJ2-1; D not certain. The germline V gene encodes CDR1 GTSNPN and CDR2 SVGIG (reference sequence). The ends were cut back, 1 base at V and 0 bases at J, with 7 bases in the middle. This CDR3 is built from 14 residues. The CDR3 bases are TGTGCCTGGAGTGCCATGAGCTCCTACAATGAGCAGTTCTTC. Protein product: CAWSAMSSYNEQFF.

Note on this clonotype: The CDR3 end shows no conserved phenylalanine or tryptophan, and so a read error is likely. The chain couples TRBV7-9 to TRBJ2-1, with a weak D call TRBD2 (6 bases). Trimming removed 5 bases from V and 10 bases from J, with 15 bases in between. The CDR3 loop spans 13 amino acids. Germline V gene sequence: CDR1 SEHNR, CDR2 FQNEAQ (reference sequence). The CDR3 spells CASSPRRGKEQFL. DNA of the CDR3: TGTGCCAGCAGCCCGAGGCGGGGCAAGGAGCAGTTCCTC.

CDR3 loop: CASSMGQMSSGNTIYF. The CDR3 DNA reads TGTGCCAGCAGCATGGGACAGATGAGCTCCGGAAACACCATATATTTT. The chain carries TRBV9 and TRBJ1-3; 7 nucleotides line up with TRBD1. Germline V lookup: CDR1 SGDLS, CDR2 YYNGEE. V trimming: 4 bases; J trimming: 4 bases; junction bases outside the gene matches: 11. This CDR3 is 16 amino acids long. The full variable domain, with the rest looked up from reference TRBV9 and TRBJ1-3, is DSGVTQTPKHLITATGQRVTLRCSPRSGDLSVYWYQQSLDQGLQFLIQYYNGEERAKGNILERFSAQQFPDLHSELNLSSLELGDSALYFCASSMGQMSSGNTIYFGEGSWLTVV.

As to this clonotype: This may stem from a read error, because a much larger clone lies one nucleotide away. The chain links TRBV20-1 to TRBJ2-7; a possible D gene is TRBD1 (6 bases). Looked up from germline, CDR1 is DFQATT and CDR2 is SNEGSKA (reference sequence). CDR3 length equals 14 residues. The CDR3, as DNA: TGCAGTGCGTCTGGAACAGGGAGCTCCTCCGAGCAGTACTTC. As protein: CSASGTGSSSEQYF.

This clonotype was seen ten or more times. V and J are TRBV19 and TRBJ2-7; no clear D gene. In germline, CDR1 is LNHDA, CDR2 SQIVND (reference sequence). Deletions cut 3 bases from V and 4 bases from J, with 16 bases between. The CDR3 spans 15 residues. CDR3 residues: CASSISSSPRYEQYF. In nucleotides, the CDR3 is TGTGCCAGTAGTATCAGTTCCAGTCCCCGGTACGAGCAGTACTTC.